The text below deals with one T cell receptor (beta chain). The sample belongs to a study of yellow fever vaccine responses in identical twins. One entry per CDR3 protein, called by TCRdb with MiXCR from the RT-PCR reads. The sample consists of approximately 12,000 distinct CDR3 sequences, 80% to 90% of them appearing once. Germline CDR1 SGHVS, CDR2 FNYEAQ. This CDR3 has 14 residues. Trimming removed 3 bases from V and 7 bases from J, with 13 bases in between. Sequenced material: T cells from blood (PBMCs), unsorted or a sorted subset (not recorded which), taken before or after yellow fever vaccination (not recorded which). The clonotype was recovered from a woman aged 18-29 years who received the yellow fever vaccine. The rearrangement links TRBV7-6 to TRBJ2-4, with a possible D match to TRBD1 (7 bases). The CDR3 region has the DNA TGTGCCAGCAGCTTGGGGGGACAGTCTAACATTCAGTACTTC. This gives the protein CASSLGGQSNIQYF. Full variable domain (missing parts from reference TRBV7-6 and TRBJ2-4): GAGVSQSPRYKVTKRGQDVALRCDPISGHVSLYWYRQALGQGPEFLTYFNYEAQQDKSGLPNDRFSAERPEGSISTLTIQRTEQRDSAMYRCASSLGGQSNIQYFGAGTRLSVL.